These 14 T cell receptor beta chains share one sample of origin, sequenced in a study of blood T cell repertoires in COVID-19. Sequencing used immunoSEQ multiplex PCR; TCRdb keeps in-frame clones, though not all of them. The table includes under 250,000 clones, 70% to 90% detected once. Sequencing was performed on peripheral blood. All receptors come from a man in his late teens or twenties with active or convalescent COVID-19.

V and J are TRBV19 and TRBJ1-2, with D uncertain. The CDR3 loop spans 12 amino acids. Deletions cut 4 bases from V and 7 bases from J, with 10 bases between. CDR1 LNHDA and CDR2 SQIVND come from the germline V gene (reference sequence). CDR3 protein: CASSNFAVGYTF. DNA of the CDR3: TGTGCCAGTAGTAACTTCGCCGTTGGCTACACCTTC. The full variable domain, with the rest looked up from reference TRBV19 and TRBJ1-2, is DGGITQSPKYLFRKEGQNVTLSCEQNLNHDAMYWYRQDPGQGLRLIYYSQIVNDFQKGDIAEGYSVSREKKESFPLTVTSAQKNPTAFYLCASSNFAVGYTFGSGTRLTVV.

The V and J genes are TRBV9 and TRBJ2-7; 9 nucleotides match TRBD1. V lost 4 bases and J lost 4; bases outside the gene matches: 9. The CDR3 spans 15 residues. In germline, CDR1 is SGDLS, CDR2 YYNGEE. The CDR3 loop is CASSKTGGNGYEQYF. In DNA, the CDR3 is TGTGCCAGCAGCAAGACAGGGGGTAATGGATACGAGCAGTACTTC.

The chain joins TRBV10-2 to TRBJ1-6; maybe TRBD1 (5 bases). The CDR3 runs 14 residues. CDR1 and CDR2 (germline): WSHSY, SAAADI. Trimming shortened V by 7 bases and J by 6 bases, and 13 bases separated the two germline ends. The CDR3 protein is CASIADKSNSPLHF. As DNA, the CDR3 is TGCGCCAGCATCGCGGACAAGAGTAATTCACCCCTCCACTTT.

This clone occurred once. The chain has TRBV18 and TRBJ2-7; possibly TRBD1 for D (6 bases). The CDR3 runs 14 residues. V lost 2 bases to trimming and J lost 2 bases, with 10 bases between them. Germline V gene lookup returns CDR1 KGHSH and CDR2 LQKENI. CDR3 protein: CASSPNREAYEQYF. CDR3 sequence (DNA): TGTGCCAGCTCACCAAACAGGGAAGCCTACGAGCAGTACTTC. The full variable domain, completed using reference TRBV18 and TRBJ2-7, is NAGVMQNPRHLVRRRGQEARLRCSPMKGHSHVYWYRQLPEEGLKFMVYLQKENIIDESGMPKERFSAEFPKEGPSILRIQQVVRGDSAAYFCASSPNREAYEQYFGPGTRLTVT.

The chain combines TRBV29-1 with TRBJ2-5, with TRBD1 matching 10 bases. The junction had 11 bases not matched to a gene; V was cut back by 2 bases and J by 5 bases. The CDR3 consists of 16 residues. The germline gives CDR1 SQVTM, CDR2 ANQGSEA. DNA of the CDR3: TGCAGCGTTGAACCCCGCAGGACAGGGGGTTGGGAGACCCAGTACTTC. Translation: CSVEPRRTGGWETQYF.

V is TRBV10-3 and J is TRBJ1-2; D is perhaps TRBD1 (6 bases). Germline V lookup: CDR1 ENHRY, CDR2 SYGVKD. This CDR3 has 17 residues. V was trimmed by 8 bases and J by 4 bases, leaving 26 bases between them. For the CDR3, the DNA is TGTGCCATCTCCCTTGGTCAGGGGAGATACATGGGCTATGGCTACACCTTC. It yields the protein CAISLGQGRYMGYGYTF.

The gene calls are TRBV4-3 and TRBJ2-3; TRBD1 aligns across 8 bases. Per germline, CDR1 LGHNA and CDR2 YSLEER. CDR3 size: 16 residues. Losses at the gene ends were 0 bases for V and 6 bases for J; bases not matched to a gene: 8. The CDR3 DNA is TGCGCCAGCAGCCAAGATGCGAGACAGGGGCTTGATACGCAGTATTTT. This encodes CASSQDARQGLDTQYF.

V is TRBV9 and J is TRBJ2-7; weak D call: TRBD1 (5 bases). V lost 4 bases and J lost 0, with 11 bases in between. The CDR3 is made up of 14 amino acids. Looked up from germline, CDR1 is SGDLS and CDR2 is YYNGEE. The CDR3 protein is CASSPRTLSYEQYF. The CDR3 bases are TGTGCCAGCAGCCCCCGGACACTCTCCTACGAGCAGTACTTC.

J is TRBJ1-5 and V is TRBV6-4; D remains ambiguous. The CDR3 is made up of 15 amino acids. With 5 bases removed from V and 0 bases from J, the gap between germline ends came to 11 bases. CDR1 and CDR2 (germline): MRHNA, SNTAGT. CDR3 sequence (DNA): TGTGCCAGCAGTTGGCCTCCTTATAGCAATCAGCCCCAGCATTTT. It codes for CASSWPPYSNQPQHF.

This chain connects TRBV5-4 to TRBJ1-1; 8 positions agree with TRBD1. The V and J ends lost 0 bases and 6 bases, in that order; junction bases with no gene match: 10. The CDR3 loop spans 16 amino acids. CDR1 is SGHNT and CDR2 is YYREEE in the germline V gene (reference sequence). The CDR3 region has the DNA TGTGCCAGCAGCTTGGCAGGGGGCGCCTGGTTCGCTGAAGCTTTCTTT. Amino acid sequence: CASSLAGGAWFAEAFF.

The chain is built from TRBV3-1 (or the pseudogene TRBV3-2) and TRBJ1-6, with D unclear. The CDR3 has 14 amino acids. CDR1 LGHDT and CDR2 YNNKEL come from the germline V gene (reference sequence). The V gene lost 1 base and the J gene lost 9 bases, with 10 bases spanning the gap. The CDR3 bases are TGTGCCAGCAGCCAAGTGACTAAAGGTTCACCCCTCCACTTT. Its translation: CASSQVTKGSPLHF.

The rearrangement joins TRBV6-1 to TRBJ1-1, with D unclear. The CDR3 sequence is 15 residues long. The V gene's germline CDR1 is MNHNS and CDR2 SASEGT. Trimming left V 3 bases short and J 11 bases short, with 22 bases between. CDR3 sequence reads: CASSEDPSLIGGAFF. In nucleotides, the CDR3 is TGTGCCAGCAGTGAGGACCCCTCGTTAATCGGAGGGGCTTTCTTT.

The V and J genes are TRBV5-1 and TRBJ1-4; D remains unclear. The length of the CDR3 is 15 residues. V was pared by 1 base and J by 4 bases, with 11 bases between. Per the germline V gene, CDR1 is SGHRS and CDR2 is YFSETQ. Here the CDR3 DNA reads TGCGCCAGCAGCTTGCGGAGCCCGAATAATGAAAAACTGTTTTTT. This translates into CASSLRSPNNEKLFF.

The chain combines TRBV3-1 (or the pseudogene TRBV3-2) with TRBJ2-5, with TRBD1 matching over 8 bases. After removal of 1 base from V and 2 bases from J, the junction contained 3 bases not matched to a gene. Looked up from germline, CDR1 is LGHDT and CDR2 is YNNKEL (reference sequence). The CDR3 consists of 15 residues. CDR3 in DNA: TGTGCCAGCAGCCAAGGGGACAGGAGACAAGAGACCCAGTACTTC. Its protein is CASSQGDRRQETQYF.